A single sample gave rise to the 19 T cell receptor beta chains below, sequenced in a study of CD8 T cells in ankylosing spondylitis. TCRdb reprocessed the 5' RACE reads with MiXCR, giving one entry per CDR3 protein. The data hold under 200,000 distinct CDR3 sequences, with about 9.9% observed a single time. Material: blood, either unsorted or a sorted T cell fraction (not recorded which). All receptors derive from a male donor with ankylosing spondylitis or in good health (not recorded which).

In its sample, this clonotype was seen many times. The J gene is TRBJ2-7, the V gene TRBV10-3; weak D call: TRBD2 (5 bases). V was cut by 10 bases and J by 5 bases, with 18 bases left in between. Germline V CDR1 and CDR2: ENHRY, SYGVKD. This CDR3 region has 13 residues. In DNA, the CDR3 is TGTGCCACTTGGGAGCGAGCGAACGACGAGCAGTACTTC. It specifies CATWERANDEQYF.

At least ten counts were recorded for this clonotype. Here the CDR3 DNA reads TGTGCCAGCAGTGATAGCGGGAGGGGGAATGAGCAGTTCTTC. This translates into CASSDSGRGNEQFF. The V gene is TRBV25-1, the J gene TRBJ2-1, with TRBD2 identical over 11 bases. In germline, CDR1 is MGHDK, CDR2 SYGVNS. V gave up 3 bases and J gave up 7 bases; unmatched junction bases: 2. The CDR3 covers 14 residues.

This clonotype was picked up many times. The rearrangement joins TRBV20-1 to TRBJ2-2, with TRBD2 matching over 7 bases. The germline V gene has CDR1 DFQATT and CDR2 SNEGSKA (reference sequence). CDR3 length: 15 residues. The J segment lost 5 bases and the V segment lost 5 bases, leaving 11 bases of the junction unmatched. As DNA, the CDR3 is TGCAGTGCTCCTGGGGTAGCGGGTCTTACCGGGGAGCTGTTTTTT. Translated, it gives CSAPGVAGLTGELFF.

This clonotype was observed at least ten times. The V and J genes are TRBV5-8 and TRBJ2-3; the D gene is possibly TRBD2 (6 bases). CDR1 SGHTS and CDR2 YDEGEE come from the germline V gene. V gave up 6 bases and J gave up 0 bases, with 11 bases separating them. This CDR3 is 14 amino acids long. The CDR3 sequence: CASNSGGSTDTQYF. In DNA, the CDR3 is TGTGCCAGCAACAGTGGGGGGAGCACAGATACGCAGTATTTT. The whole variable domain, filled in from reference TRBV5-8 and TRBJ2-3, reads EAGVTQSPTHLIKTRGQQATLRCSPISGHTSVYWYQQALGLGLQFLLWYDEGEERNRGNFPPRFSGRQFPNYSSELNVNALELEDSALYLCASNSGGSTDTQYFGPGTRLTVL.

Many counts were recorded for this clonotype. The chain couples TRBV27 to TRBJ1-1; TRBD1 agrees at 8 bases. The CDR3 spans 15 residues. V trimming: 5 bases; J trimming: 1 base; junction bases outside the gene matches: 6. Germline CDR1 and CDR2: MNHEY and SMNVEV (reference sequence). The DNA for the CDR3 is TGTGCCAGCAGTAGTACCGGACAGGGGAACACTGAAGCTTTCTTT. It encodes CASSSTGQGNTEAFF.

V gene TRBV5-1 combines with J gene TRBJ2-1; D gene uncertain. Trimming took off 2 bases at V and 8 bases at J, with 8 bases between the two ends. The CDR3 spans 12 residues. CDR1 SGHRS and CDR2 YFSETQ come from the germline V gene. This CDR3 reads CASSFSDDEQFF. DNA of the CDR3: TGCGCCAGCAGCTTCTCGGATGATGAGCAGTTCTTC. Full variable domain (missing parts from reference TRBV5-1 and TRBJ2-1): KAGVTQTPRYLIKTRGQQVTLSCSPISGHRSVSWYQQTPGQGLQFLFEYFSETQRNKGNFPGRFSGRQFSNSRSEMNVSTLELGDSALYLCASSFSDDEQFFGPGTRLTVL.

This clonotype came up a few times. The J gene is TRBJ2-1, the V gene TRBV6-2 or TRBV6-3; 8 positions match TRBD1. Germline lookup yields CDR1 MNHEY and CDR2 SVGEGT. The CDR3 is 13 amino acids. V was clipped by 11 bases and J by 4 bases; unmatched bases: 7. The CDR3, as DNA: TGTGCCGCAGGGCGGACAGGGTACAATGAGCAGTTCTTC. Translated: CAAGRTGYNEQFF.

The sample holds many counts of this clonotype. The chain joins TRBV29-1 to TRBJ1-1; a weak D match, TRBD1 (6 bases). This CDR3 has 14 residues. Germline loops: CDR1 SQVTM, CDR2 ANQGSEA. With 1 base removed from V and 3 bases from J, the gap between germline ends came to 12 bases. The CDR3 region is CSVEVSRGYTEAFF. In DNA form, the CDR3 reads TGCAGCGTTGAAGTTTCCAGGGGATACACTGAAGCTTTCTTT.

This clonotype was observed a few times. The chain links TRBV7-2 to TRBJ1-1; possible D gene TRBD1, 5 bases. Germline V gene data show CDR1 as SGHTA and CDR2 as FQGNSA. The CDR3 length is 14 residues. V was shortened by 5 bases and J by 6 bases, with 16 bases between the two germline ends. The CDR3 coding sequence is TGTGCCAGCAGCCCCCGATCGGCGGGGGCTGAAGCTTTCTTT. This codes for CASSPRSAGAEAFF.

With respect to this clonotype: Just one base apart from a much larger clone, this may be a read error. The chain recombines TRBV3-1 with TRBJ2-5; TRBD2 is a possible D gene (6 bases). Trimming shortened V by 6 bases and J by 7 bases, and 15 bases separated the two germline ends. This CDR3 region has 13 residues. Germline V gene data show CDR1 as LGHDT and CDR2 as YNNKEL (reference sequence). The CDR3 is CASRRDLLGTQYF. The CDR3 nucleotides are TGTGCCAGCAGGAGGGACTTATTAGGGACCCAGTACTTC.

In this sample, this clonotype turned up a few times. The V and J genes are TRBV21-1 and TRBJ2-1; the table's TRBD2 call for D was not verified on the DNA. TRBV21-1 is deemed a pseudogene. CDR3 length: 21 residues. CDR3 in DNA: TGTGCCAGCAGCAACCAACATACAACTAGCGGGGGGGGGAGCTCCTACAATGAGCAGTTCTTC. This encodes CASSNQHTTSGGGSSYNEQFF.

This clonotype has ten or more counts. The chain recombines TRBV4-3 with TRBJ2-7; a weak D match, TRBD2 (6 bases). The length of the CDR3 is 16 residues. The germline V gene encodes CDR1 LGHNA and CDR2 YSLEER. V lost 0 bases, J lost 3 bases, and 15 bases lay in between. CDR3 bases: TGCGCCAGCAGCCAAGACCTCGACGTCGGGGGCTACGAGCAGTACTTC. Translating it yields CASSQDLDVGGYEQYF.

This clonotype was picked up many times. The CDR3 DNA is TGTGCCAGCAGTTACCGTCTAGCGGGAGGGCCAGGCACAGATACGCAGTATTTT. Protein: CASSYRLAGGPGTDTQYF. The rearrangement links TRBV6-5 to TRBJ2-3; 12 nucleotides line up with TRBD2. This CDR3 is built from 18 residues. CDR1 is MNHEY and CDR2 is SVGAGI in the germline V gene. V shed 2 bases, J shed 1 base, and the junction held 7 bases outside the gene matches.

This clonotype was recorded a few times. V is TRBV28 and J is TRBJ2-1; a weak D match, TRBD2 (7 bases). Trimming stripped 7 bases from V and 6 bases from J, with 16 bases between. The CDR3 has 14 amino acids. Germline V gene sequence: CDR1 MDHEN, CDR2 SYDVKM. The CDR3: CASIGGGPANEQFF. CDR3 nucleotide sequence: TGTGCCAGCATTGGGGGGGGGCCGGCCAATGAGCAGTTCTTC.

This clonotype was seen only a few times. The rearrangement joins TRBV4-2 to TRBJ2-2; 11 bases map to TRBD2. V shed 4 bases, J shed 6 bases, and the junction held 7 bases outside the gene matches. There are 16 residues in the CDR3. Germline values: CDR1 LGHNA, CDR2 YNFKEQ. The CDR3 loop is CASSPTSGSTAGELFF. CDR3 coding DNA: TGTGCCAGCAGCCCCACTAGCGGGAGTACCGCCGGGGAGCTGTTTTTT.

This clonotype showed up many times. The V gene is TRBV6-5, the J gene TRBJ1-4, with 8 bases matching TRBD1. The CDR3 is 17 amino acids. With V trimmed by 2 bases and J by 5 bases, 10 bases remained unmatched. CDR1 is MNHEY, CDR2 SVGAGI, per germline. The CDR3 loop reads CASSYPSTGAFNEKLFF. CDR3 bases: TGTGCCAGCAGTTACCCCTCGACAGGGGCCTTCAATGAAAAACTGTTTTTT.

This clonotype was counted a few times. The chain employs TRBV18 and TRBJ1-1, with D unclear. The CDR3 spans 14 residues. Germline V gene sequence: CDR1 KGHSH, CDR2 LQKENI. Deletions cut 6 bases from V and 1 base from J, with 12 bases between. Written as DNA, the CDR3 is TGTGCCAGCTCGCTGAGGGAGGGGAACACTGAAGCTTTCTTT. The encoded protein is CASSLREGNTEAFF.

On this clonotype itself: This may arise from a read error, as a much more abundant clone is one base away. CDR3 sequence reads: CASSRESSLSGNTIYF. CDR3 coding DNA: TGTGCCAGCAGCAGGGAGTCATCCCTCTCTGGAAACACCATATATTTT. This chain uses TRBV9 with TRBJ1-3; D is undetermined. CDR1 is SGDLS and CDR2 is YYNGEE in the germline V gene. Trimming stripped 4 bases from V and 0 bases from J, with 14 bases between. The CDR3 has 16 amino acids.

This clonotype was found many times. The genes are TRBV11-3 and TRBJ2-1; D may be TRBD2 (6 bases). The ends were cut back, 1 base at V and 0 bases at J, with 10 bases in the middle. There are 16 residues in the CDR3. CDR1 and CDR2 (germline): SGHNT, YENEEA. Written as DNA, the CDR3 is TGTGCCAGCAGCTTAGGGGGGGTCTTCTCCTACAATGAGCAGTTCTTC. Protein sequence: CASSLGGVFSYNEQFF.